The following is a T cell receptor beta chain sequence with its context. The sample belongs to a study of blood T cell repertoires in COVID-19. For the study at large: Samples of COVID-19 (acute and convalescent) were obtained from the United States, Italy and Spain. PBMCs, B-cell-depleted T cells, or T cells were the source of the cDNA or gDNA that made up the material.

The junction had 1 base not matched to a gene; V was cut back by 3 bases and J by 0 bases. CDR1 and CDR2 (germline): SGHTA, FQGNSA. This CDR3 comprises 15 residues. In the authors' methods: Amplified reference gene primers provided the basis for estimating nucleated cell counts. The table came from immunoSEQ multiplex PCR; TCRdb's copy has only in-frame clones and leaves some out. The V and J calls and clone size were taken over from that table, and D and trimming were inferred from the DNA. Of under 170,000 clones detected, roughly 85% appear once; the ten largest clones hold 2.5% to 4%. Specimen: peripheral blood. V is TRBV7-2 and J is TRBJ2-1; 8 positions agree with TRBD2. This sequence was found in a man aged 70 or older with acute or convalescent COVID-19. The CDR3 sequence: CASSFSGASYNEQFF. The CDR3 region has the DNA TGTGCCAGCAGCTTTAGCGGGGCCTCCTACAATGAGCAGTTCTTC.